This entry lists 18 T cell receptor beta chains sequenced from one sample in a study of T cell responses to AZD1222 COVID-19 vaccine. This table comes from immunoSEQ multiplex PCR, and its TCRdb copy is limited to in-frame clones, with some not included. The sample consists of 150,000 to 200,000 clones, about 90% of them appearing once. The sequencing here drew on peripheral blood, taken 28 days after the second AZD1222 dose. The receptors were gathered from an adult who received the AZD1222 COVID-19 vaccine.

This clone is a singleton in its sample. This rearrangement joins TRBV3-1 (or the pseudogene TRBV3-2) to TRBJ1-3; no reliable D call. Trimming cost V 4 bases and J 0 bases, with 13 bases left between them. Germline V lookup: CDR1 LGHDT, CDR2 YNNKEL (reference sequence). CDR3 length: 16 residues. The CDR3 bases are TGTGCCAGCAGCCCCGGTACGGGGAACTCTGGAAACACCATATATTTT. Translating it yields CASSPGTGNSGNTIYF.

The CDR3 region has the DNA TGTGCCAGCAGCTTATCAGGGGCTTATAATTCACCCCTCCACTTT. Translated: CASSLSGAYNSPLHF. The chain couples TRBV5-6 to TRBJ1-6, with D possibly TRBD1 on 6 matching bases. The ends were cut back, 2 bases at V and 4 bases at J, with 10 bases in the middle. Germline V lookup: CDR1 SGHDT, CDR2 YYEEEE. CDR3 length: 15 residues.

The CDR3 protein is CASCERAQETQYF. The CDR3 DNA sequence: TGTGCCAGTTGCGAGCGGGCACAAGAGACCCAGTACTTC. The chain uses TRBV19 and TRBJ2-5; perhaps TRBD2 as D (6 bases). The CDR3 contains 13 residues. In germline, CDR1 is LNHDA, CDR2 SQIVND (reference sequence). V lost 8 bases, J lost 2 bases, and 12 bases lay in between.

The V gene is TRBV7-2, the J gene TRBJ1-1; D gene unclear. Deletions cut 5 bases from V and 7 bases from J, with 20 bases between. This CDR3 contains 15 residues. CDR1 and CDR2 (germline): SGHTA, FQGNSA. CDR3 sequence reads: CASSPHGNAGHEAFF. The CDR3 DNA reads TGTGCCAGCAGCCCCCATGGTAATGCAGGCCATGAAGCTTTCTTT. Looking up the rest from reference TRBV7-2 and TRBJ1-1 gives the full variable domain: GAGVSQSPSNKVTEKGKDVELRCDPISGHTALYWYRQSLGQGLEFLIYFQGNSAPDKSGLPSDRFSAERTGGSVSTLTIQRTQQEDSAVYLCASSPHGNAGHEAFFGQGTRLTVV.

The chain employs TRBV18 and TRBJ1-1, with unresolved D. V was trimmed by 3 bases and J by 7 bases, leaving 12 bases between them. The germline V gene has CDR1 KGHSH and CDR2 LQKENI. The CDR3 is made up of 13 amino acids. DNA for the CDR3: TGTGCCAGCTCACCCCTTTGGCGAGTTGAAGCTTTCTTT. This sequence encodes CASSPLWRVEAFF.

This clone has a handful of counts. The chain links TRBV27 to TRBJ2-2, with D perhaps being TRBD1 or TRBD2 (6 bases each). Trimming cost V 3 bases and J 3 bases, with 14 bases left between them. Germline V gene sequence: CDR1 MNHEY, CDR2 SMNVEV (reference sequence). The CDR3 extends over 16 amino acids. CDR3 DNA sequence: TGTGCCAGCAGTTTGATCGCGGGACAATACACCGGGGAGCTGTTTTTT. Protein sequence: CASSLIAGQYTGELFF.

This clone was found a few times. CDR3 nucleotide sequence: TGCGCCAGCAGCCCAAATCCTCCGGGACAACAAGAGACCCAGTACTTC. The encoded protein is CASSPNPPGQQETQYF. The rearrangement links TRBV5-1 to TRBJ2-5; weak D call: TRBD1 (6 bases). The germline V and J ends were trimmed by 4 bases and 2 bases, with 18 bases remaining between them. Germline V gives CDR1 SGHRS, CDR2 YFSETQ. This CDR3 region has 16 residues.

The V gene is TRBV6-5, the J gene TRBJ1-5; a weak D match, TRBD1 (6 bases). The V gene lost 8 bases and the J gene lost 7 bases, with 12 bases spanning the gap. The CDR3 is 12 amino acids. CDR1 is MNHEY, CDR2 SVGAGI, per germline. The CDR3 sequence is CASGGGGQPQHF. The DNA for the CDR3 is TGTGCCAGCGGGGGCGGGGGGCAGCCCCAGCATTTT.

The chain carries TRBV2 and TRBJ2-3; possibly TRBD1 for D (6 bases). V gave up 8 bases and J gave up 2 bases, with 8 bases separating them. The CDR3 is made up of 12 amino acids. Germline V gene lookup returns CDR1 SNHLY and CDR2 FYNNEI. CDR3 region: CASGDNTDTQYF. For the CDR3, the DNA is TGTGCCAGCGGGGACAACACAGATACGCAGTATTTT.

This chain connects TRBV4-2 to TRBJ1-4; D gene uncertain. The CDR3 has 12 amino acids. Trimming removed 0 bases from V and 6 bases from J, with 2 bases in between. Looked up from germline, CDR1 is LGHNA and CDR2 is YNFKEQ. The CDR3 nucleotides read TGTGCCAGCAGCCAAGATTATGAAAAACTGTTTTTT. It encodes CASSQDYEKLFF.

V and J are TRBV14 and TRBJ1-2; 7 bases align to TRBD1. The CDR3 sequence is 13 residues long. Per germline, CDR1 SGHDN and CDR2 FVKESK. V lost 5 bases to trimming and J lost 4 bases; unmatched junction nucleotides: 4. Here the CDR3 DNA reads TGTGCCAGCAGCTTACAGGGGAGCTATGGCTACACCTTC. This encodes CASSLQGSYGYTF.

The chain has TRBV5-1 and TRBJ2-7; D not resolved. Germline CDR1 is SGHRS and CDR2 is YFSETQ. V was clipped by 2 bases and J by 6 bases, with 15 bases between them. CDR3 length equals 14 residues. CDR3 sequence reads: CASSLPESSFEQYF. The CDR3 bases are TGCGCCAGCAGCTTACCGGAGTCCTCTTTCGAGCAGTACTTC.

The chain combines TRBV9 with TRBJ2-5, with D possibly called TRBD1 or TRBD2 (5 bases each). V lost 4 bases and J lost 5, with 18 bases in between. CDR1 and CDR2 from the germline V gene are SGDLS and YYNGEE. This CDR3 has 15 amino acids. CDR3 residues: CASSPQAGTPETQYF. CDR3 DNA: TGTGCCAGCAGCCCCCAGGCAGGGACCCCGGAGACCCAGTACTTC.

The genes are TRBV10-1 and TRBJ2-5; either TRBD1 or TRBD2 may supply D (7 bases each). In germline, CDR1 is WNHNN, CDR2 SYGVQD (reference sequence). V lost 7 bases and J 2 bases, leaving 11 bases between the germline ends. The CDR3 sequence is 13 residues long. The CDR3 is CASTAGQQETQYF. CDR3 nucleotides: TGCGCCAGCACAGCGGGACAGCAAGAGACCCAGTACTTC.

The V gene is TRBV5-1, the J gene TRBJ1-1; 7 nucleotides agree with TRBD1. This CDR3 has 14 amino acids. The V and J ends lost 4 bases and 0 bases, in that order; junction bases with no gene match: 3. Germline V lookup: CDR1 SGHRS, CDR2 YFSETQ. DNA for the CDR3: TGCGCCAGCAGCGTACAGGGGATGAACACTGAAGCTTTCTTT. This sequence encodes CASSVQGMNTEAFF. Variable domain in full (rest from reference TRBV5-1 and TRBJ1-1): KAGVTQTPRYLIKTRGQQVTLSCSPISGHRSVSWYQQTPGQGLQFLFEYFSETQRNKGNFPGRFSGRQFSNSRSEMNVSTLELGDSALYLCASSVQGMNTEAFFGQGTRLTVV.

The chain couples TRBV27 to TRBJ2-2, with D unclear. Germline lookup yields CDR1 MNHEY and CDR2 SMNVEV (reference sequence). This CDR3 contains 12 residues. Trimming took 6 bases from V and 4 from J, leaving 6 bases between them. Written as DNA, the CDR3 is TGTGCCAGCAGGTGGCTCACCGGGGAGCTGTTTTTT. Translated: CASRWLTGELFF.

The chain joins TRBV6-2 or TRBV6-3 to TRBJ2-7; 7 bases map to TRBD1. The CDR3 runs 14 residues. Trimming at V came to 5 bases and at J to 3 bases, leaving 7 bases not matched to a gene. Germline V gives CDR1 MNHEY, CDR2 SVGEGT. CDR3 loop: CASSRYGTDYEQYF. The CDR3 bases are TGTGCCAGCAGTAGATACGGGACAGACTACGAGCAGTACTTC.

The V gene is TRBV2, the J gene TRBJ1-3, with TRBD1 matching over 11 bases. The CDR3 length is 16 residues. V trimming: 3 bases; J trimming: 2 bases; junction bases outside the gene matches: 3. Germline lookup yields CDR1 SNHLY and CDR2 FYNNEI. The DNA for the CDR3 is TGTGCCAGCAGTGATCGGGGACAGGGGGCTGGAAACACCATATATTTT. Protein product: CASSDRGQGAGNTIYF.